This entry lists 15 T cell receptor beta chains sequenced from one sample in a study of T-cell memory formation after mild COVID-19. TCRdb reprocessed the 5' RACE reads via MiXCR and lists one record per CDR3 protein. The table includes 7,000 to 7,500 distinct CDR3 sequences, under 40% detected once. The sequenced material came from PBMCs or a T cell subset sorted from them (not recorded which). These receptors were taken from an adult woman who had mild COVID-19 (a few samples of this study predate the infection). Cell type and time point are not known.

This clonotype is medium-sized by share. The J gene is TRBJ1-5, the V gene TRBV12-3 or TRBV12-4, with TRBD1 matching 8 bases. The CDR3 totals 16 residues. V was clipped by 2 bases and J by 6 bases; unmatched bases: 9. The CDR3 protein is CASSLTTGVGFQPQHF. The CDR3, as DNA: TGTGCCAGCAGTTTAACGACAGGGGTGGGGTTTCAGCCCCAGCATTTT.

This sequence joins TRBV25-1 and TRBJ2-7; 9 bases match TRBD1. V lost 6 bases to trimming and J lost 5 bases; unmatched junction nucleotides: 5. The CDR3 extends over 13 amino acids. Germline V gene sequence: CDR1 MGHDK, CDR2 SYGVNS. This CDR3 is CASSRQGGNEQYV. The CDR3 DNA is TGTGCCAGCAGCCGACAGGGGGGGAACGAGCAGTACGTC.

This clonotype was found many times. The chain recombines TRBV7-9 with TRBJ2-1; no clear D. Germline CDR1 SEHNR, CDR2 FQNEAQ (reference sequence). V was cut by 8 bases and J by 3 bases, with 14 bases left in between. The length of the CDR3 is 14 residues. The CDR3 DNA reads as TGTGCCAGCGGACCAACGGAGTTCTACAATGAGCAGTTCTTC. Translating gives CASGPTEFYNEQFF. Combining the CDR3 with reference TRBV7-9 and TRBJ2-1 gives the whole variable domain DTGVSQNPRHKITKRGQNVTFRCDPISEHNRLYWYRQTLGQGPEFLTYFQNEAQLEKSRLLSDRFSAERPKGSFSTLEIQRTEQGDSAMYLCASGPTEFYNEQFFGPGTRLTVL.

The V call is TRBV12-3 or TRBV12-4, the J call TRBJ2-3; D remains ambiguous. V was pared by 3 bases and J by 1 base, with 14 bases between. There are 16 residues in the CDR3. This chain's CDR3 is CASSFGRRSGTDTQYF. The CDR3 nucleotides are TGTGCCAGCAGTTTTGGGCGCCGATCGGGCACAGATACGCAGTATTTT.

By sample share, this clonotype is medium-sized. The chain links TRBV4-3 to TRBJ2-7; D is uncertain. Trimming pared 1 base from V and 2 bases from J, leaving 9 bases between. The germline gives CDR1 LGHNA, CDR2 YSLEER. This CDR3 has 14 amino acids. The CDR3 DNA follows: TGCGCCAGCAGCCAAGGGGAAGCGACCTACGAGCAGTACTTC. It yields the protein CASSQGEATYEQYF.

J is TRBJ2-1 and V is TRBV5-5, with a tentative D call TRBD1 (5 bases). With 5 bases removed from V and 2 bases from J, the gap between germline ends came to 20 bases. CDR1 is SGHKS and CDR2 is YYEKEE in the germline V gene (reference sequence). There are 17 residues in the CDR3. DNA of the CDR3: TGTGCCAGCAGGTTATCGGTGGGGCAGCCAGCCTACAATGAGCAGTTCTTC. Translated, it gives CASRLSVGQPAYNEQFF.

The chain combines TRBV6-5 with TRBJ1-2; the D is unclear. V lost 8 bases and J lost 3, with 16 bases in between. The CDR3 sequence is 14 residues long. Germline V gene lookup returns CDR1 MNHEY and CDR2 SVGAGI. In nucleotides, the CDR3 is TGTGCCAGCCGACTCCGATCCGCCCACTATGGCTACACCTTC. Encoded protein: CASRLRSAHYGYTF.

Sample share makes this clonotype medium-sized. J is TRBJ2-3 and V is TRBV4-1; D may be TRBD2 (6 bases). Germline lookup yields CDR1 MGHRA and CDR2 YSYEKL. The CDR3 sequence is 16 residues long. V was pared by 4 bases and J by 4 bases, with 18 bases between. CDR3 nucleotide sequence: TGCGCCAGCAGCCGGGGACTCCTACTGGAGGCAGATACGCAGTATTTT. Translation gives CASSRGLLLEADTQYF.

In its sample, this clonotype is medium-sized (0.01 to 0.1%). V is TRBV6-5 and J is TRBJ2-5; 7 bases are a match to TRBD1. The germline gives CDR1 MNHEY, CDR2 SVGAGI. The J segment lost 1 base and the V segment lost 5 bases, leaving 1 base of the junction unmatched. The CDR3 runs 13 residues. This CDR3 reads CASSRDSQETQYF. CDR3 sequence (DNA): TGTGCCAGCAGTAGGGACAGCCAAGAGACCCAGTACTTC.

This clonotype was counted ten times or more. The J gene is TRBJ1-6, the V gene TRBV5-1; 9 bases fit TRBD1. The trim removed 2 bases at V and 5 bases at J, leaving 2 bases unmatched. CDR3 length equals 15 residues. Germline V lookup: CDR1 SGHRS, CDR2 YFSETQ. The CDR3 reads CASSFGTGHNSPLHF. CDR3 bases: TGCGCCAGCAGCTTCGGGACAGGGCATAATTCACCCCTCCACTTT.

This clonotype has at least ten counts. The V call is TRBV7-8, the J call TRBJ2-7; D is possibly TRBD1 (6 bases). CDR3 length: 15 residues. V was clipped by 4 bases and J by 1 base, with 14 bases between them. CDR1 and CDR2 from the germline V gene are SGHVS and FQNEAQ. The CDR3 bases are TGTGCCAGCAGCTCCTTACAGGGAAATTCCTACGAGCAGTACTTC. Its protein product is CASSSLQGNSYEQYF.

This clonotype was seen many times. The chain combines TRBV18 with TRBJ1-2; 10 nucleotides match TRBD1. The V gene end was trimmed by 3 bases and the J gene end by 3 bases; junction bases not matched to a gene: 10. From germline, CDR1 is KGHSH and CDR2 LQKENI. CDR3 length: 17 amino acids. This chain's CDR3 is CASSPYGTGAHDYGYTF. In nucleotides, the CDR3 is TGTGCCAGCTCACCCTACGGGACAGGGGCCCATGACTATGGCTACACCTTC. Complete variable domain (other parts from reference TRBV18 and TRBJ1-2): NAGVMQNPRHLVRRRGQEARLRCSPMKGHSHVYWYRQLPEEGLKFMVYLQKENIIDESGMPKERFSAEFPKEGPSILRIQQVVRGDSAAYFCASSPYGTGAHDYGYTFGSGTRLTVV.

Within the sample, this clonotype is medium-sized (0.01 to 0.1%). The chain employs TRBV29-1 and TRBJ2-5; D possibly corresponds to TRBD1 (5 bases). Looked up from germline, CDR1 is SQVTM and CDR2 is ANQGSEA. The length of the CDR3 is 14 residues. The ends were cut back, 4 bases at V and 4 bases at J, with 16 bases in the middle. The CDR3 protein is CSVVLGRVGETQYF. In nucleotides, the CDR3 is TGCAGCGTTGTTCTCGGCAGGGTGGGAGAGACCCAGTACTTC.

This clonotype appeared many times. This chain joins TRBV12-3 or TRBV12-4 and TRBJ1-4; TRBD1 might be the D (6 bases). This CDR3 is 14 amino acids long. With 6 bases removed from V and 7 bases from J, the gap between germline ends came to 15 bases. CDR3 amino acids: CASSPRGGGEKLFF. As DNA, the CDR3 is TGTGCCAGCAGCCCCCGGGGGGGCGGTGAAAAACTGTTTTTT.

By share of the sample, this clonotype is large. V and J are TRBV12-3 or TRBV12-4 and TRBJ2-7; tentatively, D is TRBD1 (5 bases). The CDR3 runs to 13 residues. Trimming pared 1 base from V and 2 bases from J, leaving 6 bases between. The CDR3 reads CASSLVDTYEQYF. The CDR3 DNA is TGTGCCAGCAGTTTAGTGGACACCTACGAGCAGTACTTC.